This entry lists 17 T cell receptor beta chains sequenced from one sample in a study of cytomegalovirus exposure and HLA in healthy donors (dated 2017 in TCRdb). Library generation was performed with the immunoSEQ multiplex PCR assay. The multiplex PCR relied on a mix of 60 forward primers for TCR Vbeta segments and 13 reverse primers for TCR Jbeta segments. TCRdb provides this immuneACCESS table in a form limited to in-frame rearrangements. Some clones are lacking; in checked studies, under half of them reflect an unresolved V gene, and why the rest are absent is not known. Within this sample are about 140,000 clones, with 60% to 85% of them counted one time only. The ten largest clonotypes hold less than 2% of the sample. The sequencing sample was made of PBMCs. The origin of the receptors is a man aged 35 to 55 in good health and CMV-seronegative.

The genes are TRBV5-5 and TRBJ1-6; TRBD1 is a possible D gene (6 bases). Trimming removed 1 base from V and 10 bases from J, with 9 bases in between. The germline gives CDR1 SGHKS, CDR2 YYEKEE (reference sequence). The CDR3 covers 13 residues. CDR3 sequence: CASSLSGESPLHF. In DNA, the CDR3 is TGTGCCAGCAGCTTGTCAGGGGAATCACCCCTCCACTTT. Variable domain in full (rest from reference TRBV5-5 and TRBJ1-6): DAGVTQSPTHLIKTRGQQVTLRCSPISGHKSVSWYQQVLGQGPQFIFQYYEKEERGRGNFPDRFSARQFPNYSSELNVNALLLGDSALYLCASSLSGESPLHFGNGTRLTVT.

Turning to this clone: Other DNA variants within this sample encode the same CDR3. The rearrangement uses TRBV30 and TRBJ2-7; TRBD1 matches 7 bases. CDR3 size: 10 residues. Germline CDR1 reads GTSNPN; CDR2 reads SVGIG (reference sequence). Losses at the gene ends were 5 bases for V and 7 bases for J; bases not matched to a gene: 2. The CDR3 nucleotides are TGTGCCTGGGGCAGGGGGGAGCAGTACTTC. This gives the protein CAWGRGEQYF.

This chain links TRBV5-1 with TRBJ1-5, with 10 bases fitting TRBD1. CDR3 length: 14 amino acids. Unmatched junction bases numbered 1, after V lost 1 base and J lost 6 bases. CDR1 is SGHRS, CDR2 YFSETQ, per germline. As DNA, the CDR3 is TGCGCCAGCAGCTTGTGGACAGGGGGTCAGCCCCAGCATTTT. This gives the protein CASSLWTGGQPQHF.

This clone was found a few times. CDR3 DNA: TGTGCCTGGAGTAGTGCCGTGGGCAGCTCACCCCTCCACTTT. Its translation is CAWSSAVGSSPLHF. The chain has TRBV30 and TRBJ1-6; D gene uncertain. There are 14 residues in the CDR3. V lost 2 bases and J lost 10, with 15 bases in between. The germline V gene has CDR1 GTSNPN and CDR2 SVGIG (reference sequence).

The chain combines TRBV18 with TRBJ2-3; D might be TRBD1 (5 bases). The CDR3 spans 15 residues. The V gene's germline CDR1 is KGHSH and CDR2 LQKENI. Trimming removed 3 bases from V and 0 bases from J, with 10 bases in between. The CDR3 DNA reads TGTGCCAGCTCACCGCGACAGTCTAGCACAGATACGCAGTATTTT. Its translation: CASSPRQSSTDTQYF.

V and J are TRBV5-8 and TRBJ2-5, with D possibly matching TRBD1 (6 bases). The CDR3 length is 17 residues. In germline, CDR1 is SGHTS, CDR2 YDEGEE. With 3 bases removed from V and 1 base from J, the gap between germline ends came to 19 bases. CDR3 DNA sequence: TGTGCCAGCAGCTACAATACAGGGAGTTGGGTCCAAGAGACCCAGTACTTC. This codes for CASSYNTGSWVQETQYF. Full variable domain (missing parts from reference TRBV5-8 and TRBJ2-5): EAGVTQSPTHLIKTRGQQATLRCSPISGHTSVYWYQQALGLGLQFLLWYDEGEERNRGNFPPRFSGRQFPNYSSELNVNALELEDSALYLCASSYNTGSWVQETQYFGPGTRLLVL.

This clone has more than one count but fewer than ten. V is TRBV10-2 and J is TRBJ2-1; 13 nucleotides align to TRBD2. CDR3 length equals 16 residues. The V and J ends lost 5 bases and 4 bases, in that order; junction bases with no gene match: 5. Germline V gene sequence: CDR1 WSHSY, CDR2 SAAADI. CDR3 DNA sequence: TGCGCCAGCAGTCCCAGGACTAGCGGGAGTTACAATGAGCAGTTCTTC. It yields the protein CASSPRTSGSYNEQFF.

The genes are TRBV5-1 and TRBJ1-1; D remains ambiguous. CDR1 is SGHRS, CDR2 YFSETQ, per germline. This CDR3 has 14 residues. Deletions cut 4 bases from V and 0 bases from J, with 10 bases between. The CDR3 here is CASSQTGMNTEAFF. The CDR3 nucleotides are TGCGCCAGCAGCCAGACGGGGATGAACACTGAAGCTTTCTTT.

The chain links TRBV13 to TRBJ2-7; D is unresolved. The length of the CDR3 is 12 residues. Per the germline V gene, CDR1 is PRHDT and CDR2 is FYEKMQ (reference sequence). V gave up 5 bases and J gave up 0 bases, with 5 bases separating them. The CDR3 region has the DNA TGTGCCAGCAGCCCGAGCTCCTACGAGCAGTACTTC. Protein product: CASSPSSYEQYF.

The chain links TRBV28 to TRBJ2-7; tentative D call: TRBD2 (6 bases). Germline V gene lookup returns CDR1 MDHEN and CDR2 SYDVKM. Trimming left V 3 bases short and J 0 bases short, with 9 bases between. This CDR3 is 14 amino acids long. CDR3 loop: CASSFSGSSYEQYF. The CDR3 DNA reads TGTGCCAGCAGTTTTAGCGGAAGCTCCTACGAGCAGTACTTC.

The chain combines TRBV2 with TRBJ2-5, with D hard to call. Germline V lookup: CDR1 SNHLY, CDR2 FYNNEI. The V end was cut by 3 bases, the J end by 0 bases, with 5 bases between. The CDR3 extends over 13 amino acids. The CDR3 loop is CASSEEYQETQYF. Here the CDR3 DNA reads TGTGCCAGCAGTGAGGAGTACCAAGAGACCCAGTACTTC.

As to this clone: A junction boundary mismatches the germline segment, possibly from a read error. This sequence joins TRBV29-1 and TRBJ2-2, with a tentative D call TRBD2 (6 bases). CDR3 length equals 14 residues. Germline-derived CDR1 and CDR2 are SQVTM and ANQGSEA. The CDR3 reads CSVLPGLNPGELFF. CDR3 in DNA: TGCAGCGTTCTACCGGGACTGAACCCCGGGGAGCTGTTTTTT.

This clone appeared a single time. The CDR3 DNA is TGTGCCAGTACGGGACAACGCACAGATACGCAGTATTTT. Translating gives CASTGQRTDTQYF. This chain links TRBV5-4 with TRBJ2-3; tentative D call: TRBD1 (6 bases). V shed 8 bases and J shed 1 base, with 11 bases lying between them. Per the germline V gene, CDR1 is SGHNT and CDR2 is YYREEE (reference sequence). This CDR3 has 13 amino acids.

The chain couples TRBV6-5 to TRBJ1-6; perhaps TRBD1 as D (5 bases). This CDR3 is 15 amino acids long. Germline CDR1 and CDR2: MNHEY and SVGAGI. The ends were cut back, 6 bases at V and 0 bases at J, with 9 bases in the middle. The CDR3 DNA sequence: TGTGCCAGCAGAAACCAGGGCTCCTATAATTCACCCCTCCACTTT. It codes for CASRNQGSYNSPLHF.

This clone was counted a single time. CDR3 residues: CASSGQGIFGGELFF. The CDR3 DNA sequence: TGTGCCAGCAGCGGACAGGGTATCTTCGGCGGGGAGCTGTTTTTT. The chain recombines TRBV6-5 with TRBJ2-2; 8 bases fit TRBD1. V was pared by 6 bases and J by 7 bases, with 10 bases of the junction left unmatched. The CDR3 consists of 15 residues. The germline V gene encodes CDR1 MNHEY and CDR2 SVGAGI.

The rearrangement links TRBV27 to TRBJ2-3; 9 bases map to TRBD2. CDR3 size: 15 residues. Germline V gives CDR1 MNHEY, CDR2 SMNVEV (reference sequence). With 6 bases clipped from V and 2 bases from J, the junction kept 6 bases outside the gene matches. The CDR3 nucleotides are TGTGCCAGCAGCCCCGGGACTAGCTTCACAGATACGCAGTATTTT. Its translation: CASSPGTSFTDTQYF.

In the case of this clone: At one end the junction does not follow the germline gene, possibly because of a read error. The V gene is TRBV14, the J gene TRBJ1-6; D gene uncertain. Germline CDR1 is SGHDN and CDR2 is FVKESK. This CDR3 is 17 amino acids long. The DNA of the CDR3 is TGTGCCGGCAGCCAAGAGCCGTATGTAACAAGTAATTCACCCCTCCACTTT. Protein: CAGSQEPYVTSNSPLHF.